This is a list of T cell receptor beta chains from one sample in a study of response to subunit inactivated influenza vaccine. Via MiXCR, TCRdb re-called the RT-PCR reads, giving one row per CDR3 protein. Of some 600,000 distinct CDR3 sequences listed, 14% were seen once; the top ten hold 7.6%. The source was PBMCs from blood, collected around two weeks before vaccination. These receptors all stem from a man aged 45-60 years who received an inactivated influenza vaccine. Both conserved end residues are part of each CDR3. Fields, in order: V gene, D gene, J gene, clone size, CDR3 DNA, CDR3 protein. D genes are given only for firm matches. The listing skips clone size in some rows; elsewhere it reads once, few, many or a size class.

>TRBV10-3|TRBD1|TRBJ1-1|.
TGTGCCATCAGGGGACAGGGGGAAGCTTTCTTT
CAIRGQGEAFF
>TRBV6-1|TRBD1|TRBJ1-1|many
TGTGCCAGCAGTGAACAGGGGGGCACTGAAGCTTTCTTT
CASSEQGGTEAFF
>TRBV6-5|TRBD2|TRBJ2-1|few
TGTGCCAGCAGTTACGGACTAGCGGGATTAGATGAGCAGTTCTTC
CASSYGLAGLDEQFF
>TRBV9|.|TRBJ2-2|many
TGTGCCAGCAGCGTTCTGTCAGGGTCCGGGGAGCTGTTTTTT
CASSVLSGSGELFF
>TRBV2|.|TRBJ2-3|few
TGTGCCAGCAGATGGGGAGGCACAGATACGCAGTATTTT
CASRWGGTDTQYF
>TRBV15|TRBD1|TRBJ2-7|few
TGTGCCACCAGCAGAGGGACAGGGTACGTCTCCTACGAGCAGTACTTC
CATSRGTGYVSYEQYF
>TRBV2|.|TRBJ2-4|many
TGTGCCAGCAGCCAAGGACAGTTCCTAAAAAACATTCAGTACTTC
CASSQGQFLKNIQYF
>TRBV5-6|.|TRBJ2-1|few
TGTGCCAGCAGCTGGGGACCCGTCATCACAAACAATGAGCAGTTCTTC
CASSWGPVITNNEQFF
>TRBV5-4|.|TRBJ2-5|.
TGTGCCAGCAGCTTAGCGGGTTCCCCCACGGAGACCCAGTACTTC
CASSLAGSPTETQYF
>TRBV5-1|.|TRBJ1-2|few
TGCGCCAGCAGCTTGGATACCCCAACAGGGCACAGCTATGGCTACACCTTC
CASSLDTPTGHSYGYTF
>TRBV28|.|TRBJ2-7|.
TGTGCCAGCAGCCCTACCCTATACAGGAGCGAGCAGTACTTC
CASSPTLYRSEQYF
>TRBV4-1|TRBD2|TRBJ2-5|.
TGCGCCAGCAGCCGGGGGGTAGCGGGGGGACGTGAGACCCAGTACTTC
CASSRGVAGGRETQYF
>TRBV2|.|TRBJ1-4|.
TGTGCCAGCAGTGAACCAGGTGGGGGGTCCTCTAACGAAAAACTGTTTTTT
CASSEPGGGSSNEKLFF
>TRBV7-2|TRBD2|TRBJ2-5|.
TGTGCCAGAAGCCCTAGCGGGGGAAGAGAGACCCAGTACTTC
CARSPSGGRETQYF
>TRBV2|TRBD1|TRBJ2-7|many
TGTGCCAGCATCGTCGACAGGGCGAGCTCCTACGAGCAGTACTTC
CASIVDRASSYEQYF
>TRBV20-1|.|TRBJ2-7|.
TGCAGTGCTGCCGATTCAGGGGTCTACGAGCAGTACTTC
CSAADSGVYEQYF
>TRBV4-2|TRBD1|TRBJ1-1|.
TGTGCCAGCAGCCAAGCGACAGGGCTAAACACTGAAGCTTTCTTT
CASSQATGLNTEAFF
>TRBV30|.|TRBJ1-6|.
TGTGCCTGGCGGAGGGAGGGAACTTCACCCCTCCACTTT
CAWRREGTSPLHF
>TRBV20-1|.|TRBJ2-1|few
TGCAGTGCCCACCGAGGTACCTCCTACAATGAGCAGTTCTTC
CSAHRGTSYNEQFF
>TRBV27|TRBD1|TRBJ1-1|many
TGTGCCAGCAGTAGGACAGGGAGCACTGAAGCTTTCTTT
CASSRTGSTEAFF
>TRBV7-9|.|TRBJ2-5|.
TGTGCCAGCAGCGCTTACAAGGCCCGGGAGACCCAGTACTTC
CASSAYKARETQYF
>TRBV7-8|TRBD2|TRBJ2-3|few
TGTGCCAGCAGCTTAAGTGTTCGGGCGGGAGTCACAGATACGCAGTATTTT
CASSLSVRAGVTDTQYF
>TRBV20-1|.|TRBJ2-2|few
TGCAGTGCTAGCCTACTGGGGGTTGGGGATCCGAACACCGGGGAGCTGTTTTTT
CSASLLGVGDPNTGELFF
>TRBV3-1|.|TRBJ2-1|few
TGTGCCAGCGGGTCAGGGGGGAATGAGCAGTTCTTC
CASGSGGNEQFF
>TRBV6-5|TRBD1|TRBJ2-7|few
TGTGCCAGCAGTTACTGGGACAGGGCGCGGTACGAGCAGTACTTC
CASSYWDRARYEQYF
>TRBV4-3|.|TRBJ2-7|.
TGCGCCAGCAGCCATGGAACGGGGGCCGTCTCCTACGAGCAGTACTTC
CASSHGTGAVSYEQYF
>TRBV18|.|TRBJ2-3|few
TGTGCCAGCTCACCAAGAGGGGAAGATACGCAGTATTTT
CASSPRGEDTQYF
>TRBV12-3/TRBV12-4|.|TRBJ1-2|few
TGTGCCAGCAGTTTGAGAGGGGACGATAATGGCTACACCTTC
CASSLRGDDNGYTF
>TRBV28|.|TRBJ2-6|.
TGTGCCAGCAGTTTCCTCTCTGGGGCCAACGTCCTGACTTTC
CASSFLSGANVLTF
>TRBV20-1|.|TRBJ2-5|few
TGCAGTGCCGAAGAACCAGGGAAAGAGACCCAGTACTTC
CSAEEPGKETQYF
>TRBV11-2|.|TRBJ1-2|few
TGTGCCAGCAGCTCAGGGACTTACGGAGGCTACACCTTC
CASSSGTYGGYTF
>TRBV5-5|.|TRBJ1-5|.
TGTGCCAGCAGCTTGACGCAGGGCCTTCAGCCCCAGCATTTT
CASSLTQGLQPQHF
>TRBV29-1|.|TRBJ2-3|few
TGCAGCGCCGGCTCCCCCACAGATACGCAGTATTTT
CSAGSPTDTQYF